These 9 T cell receptor beta chains share one sample of origin, sequenced in a study of T-cell memory formation after mild COVID-19. TCRdb redid the calling of the 5' RACE reads with MiXCR, one entry per CDR3 protein. The table shows about 340,000 distinct CDR3 sequences, with 13% occurring only once. Sequences were obtained from PBMCs or a T cell subset sorted from them (not recorded which). All receptors come from a man between 18 and 29 years old who had mild COVID-19 (a few samples of this study predate the infection). Cell type and time point are not known.

Only a few counts were recorded for this clonotype. The chain links TRBV5-1 to TRBJ2-1; TRBD2 matches at 12 bases. Germline V CDR1 and CDR2: SGHRS, YFSETQ. The trim removed 3 bases at V and 4 bases at J, leaving 14 bases unmatched. The CDR3 runs 19 residues. The CDR3 here is CASSWGSSGGAGGYNEQFF. For the CDR3, the DNA is TGCGCCAGCAGCTGGGGATCTAGCGGGGGGGCCGGTGGATACAATGAGCAGTTCTTC. Complete variable domain (other parts from reference TRBV5-1 and TRBJ2-1): KAGVTQTPRYLIKTRGQQVTLSCSPISGHRSVSWYQQTPGQGLQFLFEYFSETQRNKGNFPGRFSGRQFSNSRSEMNVSTLELGDSALYLCASSWGSSGGAGGYNEQFFGPGTRLTVL.

This clonotype was seen repeatedly, ten times or more. J is TRBJ2-7 and V is TRBV7-2; weak D call: TRBD1 (6 bases). V was trimmed by 5 bases and J by 5 bases, leaving 16 bases between them. The CDR3 length is 14 residues. Germline lookup yields CDR1 SGHTA and CDR2 FQGNSA. The CDR3, as DNA: TGTGCCAGCAGCGCCCAACAGGGTCCCGACGAGCAGTACTTC. Translated: CASSAQQGPDEQYF.

The chain has TRBV20-1 and TRBJ2-2; D is uncertain. Germline V gene sequence: CDR1 DFQATT, CDR2 SNEGSKA (reference sequence). The germline V and J ends were trimmed by 5 bases and 4 bases, with 14 bases remaining between them. The CDR3 totals 14 residues. The DNA for the CDR3 is TGCAGTGCTCAAAGAGAGCCGGGCACCGGGGAGCTGTTTTTT. This gives the protein CSAQREPGTGELFF.

The gene calls are TRBV21-1 and TRBJ2-2; TRBD1 is taken as the D call from the table, unchecked against the DNA. TRBV21-1 is listed as a pseudogene. This CDR3 comprises 15 residues. CDR3 protein: CASRARGGNTGELFF. CDR3 nucleotide sequence: TGTGCCAGCCGGGCACGAGGGGGCAACACCGGGGAGCTGTTTTTT.

A few counts support this clonotype. The genes are TRBV30 and TRBJ2-3; TRBD1 agrees at 9 bases. Germline CDR1 reads GTSNPN; CDR2 reads SVGIG (reference sequence). V was clipped by 2 bases and J by 5 bases; unmatched bases: 5. This CDR3 spans 14 amino acids. CDR3 residues: CAWSLTGGGDTQYF. The CDR3 DNA follows: TGTGCCTGGAGTCTCACAGGGGGCGGAGATACGCAGTATTTT.

The gene calls are TRBV19 and TRBJ1-5; D unresolved. Trimming cost V 5 bases and J 5 bases, with 10 bases left between them. This CDR3 is 13 amino acids long. Per the germline V gene, CDR1 is LNHDA and CDR2 is SQIVND (reference sequence). DNA of the CDR3: TGTGCCAGTAGTCGGCGGGGTCATCAGCCCCAGCATTTT. This codes for CASSRRGHQPQHF.

This clonotype was seen a handful of times. The chain joins TRBV2 to TRBJ1-1; D is undetermined. The CDR3 loop spans 11 amino acids. The germline V and J ends were trimmed by 6 bases and 7 bases, with 9 bases remaining between them. Per germline, CDR1 SNHLY and CDR2 FYNNEI. The CDR3 reads CASSIGDEAFF. The CDR3 bases are TGTGCCAGCAGCATTGGGGATGAAGCTTTCTTT. The variable domain in full, with the rest retrieved from reference TRBV2 and TRBJ1-1, is EPEVTQTPSHQVTQMGQEVILRCVPISNHLYFYWYRQILGQKVEFLVSFYNNEISEKSEIFDDQFSVERPDGSNFTLKIRSTKLEDSAMYFCASSIGDEAFFGQGTRLTVV.

This clonotype has only a few counts. The gene calls are TRBV9 and TRBJ2-3; TRBD2 agrees at 14 bases. CDR3 length: 19 residues. Germline CDR1 and CDR2: SGDLS and YYNGEE. After removal of 2 bases from V and 2 bases from J, the junction contained 10 bases not matched to a gene. The CDR3 region has the DNA TGTGCCAGCAGCGTGACCCCCGGGACTAGCGGGGGAACCACAGATACGCAGTATTTT. Its protein is CASSVTPGTSGGTTDTQYF.

This clonotype was counted many times. The chain recombines TRBV5-1 with TRBJ2-3, with D unclear. Trimming cost V 2 bases and J 0 bases, with 7 bases left between them. Germline CDR1 reads SGHRS; CDR2 reads YFSETQ. The CDR3 extends over 14 amino acids. CDR3 sequence (DNA): TGCGCCAGCAGCTTTAGTCGGAGCACAGATACGCAGTATTTT. As protein: CASSFSRSTDTQYF.